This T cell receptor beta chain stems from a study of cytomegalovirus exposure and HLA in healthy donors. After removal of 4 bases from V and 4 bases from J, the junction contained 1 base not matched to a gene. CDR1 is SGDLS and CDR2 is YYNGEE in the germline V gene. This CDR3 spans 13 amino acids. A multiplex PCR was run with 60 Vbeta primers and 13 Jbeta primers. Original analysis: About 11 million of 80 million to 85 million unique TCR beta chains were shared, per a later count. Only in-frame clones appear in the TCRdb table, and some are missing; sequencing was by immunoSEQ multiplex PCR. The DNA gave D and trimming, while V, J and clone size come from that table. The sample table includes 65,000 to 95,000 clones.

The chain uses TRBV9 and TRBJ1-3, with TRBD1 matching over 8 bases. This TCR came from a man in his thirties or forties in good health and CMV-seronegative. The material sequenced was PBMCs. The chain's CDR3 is CASSRDRGNTIYF. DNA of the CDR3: TGTGCCAGCAGCCGGGACAGGGGAAACACCATATATTTT.